The rows below give T cell receptor beta chains drawn from one sample of a study of blood T cell repertoires in COVID-19. Here immunoSEQ multiplex PCR was the method, and the copy in TCRdb shows in-frame clones only, minus some. The repertoire holds a few hundred thousand clones, with 87% as singletons. The sequenced sample consisted of peripheral blood. These receptors came from a woman aged 25 to 45 with COVID-19, enrolled during active disease. Each CDR3 is given with its conserved first and last residue. The D gene is left open where the match is weak. Only some rows state a clone size, as once, few, many or a class for expanded clones.

V gene,J gene,D gene,clone size,CDR3 DNA,CDR3 protein
TRBV5-1,TRBJ2-1,TRBD2,.,TGCGCCAGCAGCTCGTGGACTAGTATCCCTAGCTCCTACAATGAGCAGTTCTTC,CASSSWTSIPSSYNEQFF
TRBV10-3,TRBJ1-2,.,.,TGTGCCATCAGTGAAAATGGCGGCGAGGGCTACACCTTC,CAISENGGEGYTF
TRBV2,TRBJ2-7,TRBD2,.,TGTGCCAGCAGTGAAAGACTAGCGGCCTTCTACGAGCAGTACTTC,CASSERLAAFYEQYF
TRBV5-1,TRBJ1-1,.,.,TGCGCCAGCAGCCCCTCTTACAGGGTGAACACTGAAGCTTTCTTT,CASSPSYRVNTEAFF
TRBV28,TRBJ2-3,TRBD1,once,TGTGCCAGCAGTTTCGGTCAGGGGGTAACAGATACGCAGTATTTT,CASSFGQGVTDTQYF
TRBV4-1,TRBJ2-4,.,.,TGCGCCAGCAGCCCTTTCGGGGACTACATTCAGTACTTC,CASSPFGDYIQYF
TRBV19,TRBJ1-4,.,.,TGTGCCAGTAGTTTGTATGCAACTAATGAAAAACTGTTTTTT,CASSLYATNEKLFF
TRBV6-1,TRBJ1-2,.,.,TGTGCCAGCAGTGAAGAACGGGGGGCGGGCTATGGCTACACCTTC,CASSEERGAGYGYTF
TRBV27,TRBJ2-7,.,.,TGTGCCAGCAGTTTATCTCCCGGCGGGGAGCAGTACTTC,CASSLSPGGEQYF
TRBV2,TRBJ2-7,.,.,TGTGCCAGCAAGGAGACTCAGTGGAAGGAGCAGTACTTC,CASKETQWKEQYF
TRBV25-1,TRBJ1-1,TRBD1,.,TGTGCCAGCAGTGACGGGACAGGGGTGGGCACTGAAGCTTTCTTT,CASSDGTGVGTEAFF
TRBV7-8,TRBJ2-5,TRBD1,.,TGTGCCAGCAGCGCTAAACTCAGGGGGCTTGGAGAGACCCAGTACTTC,CASSAKLRGLGETQYF
TRBV28,TRBJ2-7,.,.,TGTGCCAGCAGTTTATTAAAGTTGGGGAGCTCCTACGAGCAGTACTTC,CASSLLKLGSSYEQYF
TRBV5-6,TRBJ2-1,TRBD1,.,TGTGCCAGCAGCTCCCGACAGGGACGTTACAATGAGCAGTTCTTC,CASSSRQGRYNEQFF
TRBV10-1,TRBJ2-7,.,.,TGCGCCAGCAGTGAGTCAGGGGACTACGAGCAGTACTTC,CASSESGDYEQYF
TRBV15,TRBJ2-7,.,.,TGTGCCACCAGCAGAGATCTCGGGGTGGTCGAGCAGTACTTC,CATSRDLGVVEQYF
TRBV19,TRBJ2-1,.,.,TGTGCCAGTAGTATACGGGGAAACGAGTTCTTC,CASSIRGNEFF
TRBV14,TRBJ2-1,TRBD2,.,TGTGCCAGCAGTCAAGGGACTAGCGGGTACAATGAGCAGTTCTTC,CASSQGTSGYNEQFF
TRBV3-1/TRBV3-2,TRBJ1-4,TRBD1,once,TGTGCCAGCAGCTTCACAGGGGGTGAAAAACTGTTTTTT,CASSFTGGEKLFF
TRBV7-9,TRBJ1-2,TRBD1,.,TGTGCCAGCAGGTACGGACAGGATCCTAACTATGGCTACACCTTC,CASRYGQDPNYGYTF
TRBV19,TRBJ1-5,TRBD1,once,TGTGCCAGTAGAACTCCCGGGACAGGGCCTCAGCCCCAGCATTTT,CASRTPGTGPQPQHF
TRBV5-1,TRBJ2-2,TRBD2,.,TGCGCCAGCAGCTTAGTGGGCGGGGGCACCGGGGAGCTGTTTTTT,CASSLVGGGTGELFF
TRBV20-1,TRBJ1-1,.,.,TGCAGTGCTACTGACAGTATGAACACTGAAGCTTTCTTT,CSATDSMNTEAFF
TRBV7-9,TRBJ1-3,.,.,TGTGCCAGCAGCTTAGACTGGGGCGAGGGAAACACCATATATTTT,CASSLDWGEGNTIYF
TRBV30,TRBJ2-5,.,once,TGTGCCTGGATGCGGGACGCGACCCAGTACTTC,CAWMRDATQYF
TRBV27,TRBJ2-1,TRBD2,.,TGTGCCAGCAGTTACGGGACTAGCGGGAGGGGGGCTTACAATGAGCAGTTCTTC,CASSYGTSGRGAYNEQFF
TRBV6-5,TRBJ2-3,.,.,TGTGCCAGCAGTTCTGTACTGGGGAGGGATACGCAGTATTTT,CASSSVLGRDTQYF
TRBV27,TRBJ1-2,.,.,TGTGCCAGCACCCCTTCGGGGGGAGGTGGCTACACCTTC,CASTPSGGGGYTF
TRBV30,TRBJ2-1,TRBD2,.,TGTGCCTGGAGTGTACTAGCGGGAGCCGTCAATGAGCAGTTCTTC,CAWSVLAGAVNEQFF
TRBV2,TRBJ2-7,TRBD1,few,TGTGCCAGCAGTGGTAGGACAGGTTACGACGAGCAGTACTTC,CASSGRTGYDEQYF
TRBV11-3,TRBJ2-7,TRBD1,once,TGTGCCAGCAGCTGGGACAGGGGCGAGCAGTACTTC,CASSWDRGEQYF
TRBV7-6,TRBJ1-6,TRBD1,.,TGTGCCAGCAGCTTCGGGGACAGGGGGCTTGGTAATTCACCCCTCCACTTT,CASSFGDRGLGNSPLHF
TRBV7-6,TRBJ2-7,TRBD1,.,TGTGCCAGCAGCTTGGGACAGGGTTTAAGGTACGAGCAGTACTTC,CASSLGQGLRYEQYF
TRBV4-1,TRBJ1-1,.,.,TGCGCCAGCAGCCAAGGACGGGTGAACACTGAAGCTTTCTTT,CASSQGRVNTEAFF
TRBV18,TRBJ2-3,.,.,TGTGCCAGCTCTTACAGCTCCACAGATACGCAGTATTTT,CASSYSSTDTQYF
TRBV6-1,TRBJ2-5,.,.,TGTGCCAGCAGTGAAGGGGCGTTGGGGACCCAGTACTTC,CASSEGALGTQYF
TRBV11-1,TRBJ2-7,.,.,TGTGCCAGCAGCTCAGGCTTGACAGGACTCTACGAGCAGTACTTC,CASSSGLTGLYEQYF